What follows is one T cell receptor beta chain and its context. This same CDR3 is encoded by further DNA sequences in the sample. As originally analysed: The assay estimated nucleated cells by amplifying reference gene primers. Assay used: immunoSEQ multiplex PCR; TCRdb lists only in-frame clones, some missing. For V, J and clone size, that table is used; D and trimming come from the DNA. The data hold fewer than 300,000 clones, with 85% observed a single time. The data originate from a study of blood T cell repertoires in COVID-19. Study information: From T cells, B-cell-depleted T cells, or PBMCs came the material, which was cDNA or gDNA.

The V and J ends lost 0 bases and 4 bases, in that order; junction bases with no gene match: 3. This CDR3 has 15 residues. The germline V gene has CDR1 SGDLS and CDR2 YYNGEE. This clonotype was obtained from a man aged 50 to 59 with active or convalescent COVID-19. The source material was peripheral blood. V usage is TRBV9 and J usage is TRBJ2-1; TRBD1 matches 8 bases. In DNA, the CDR3 is TGTGCCAGCAGCGTAGGAGACAGGGGTTACAATGAGCAGTTCTTC. Protein product: CASSVGDRGYNEQFF.